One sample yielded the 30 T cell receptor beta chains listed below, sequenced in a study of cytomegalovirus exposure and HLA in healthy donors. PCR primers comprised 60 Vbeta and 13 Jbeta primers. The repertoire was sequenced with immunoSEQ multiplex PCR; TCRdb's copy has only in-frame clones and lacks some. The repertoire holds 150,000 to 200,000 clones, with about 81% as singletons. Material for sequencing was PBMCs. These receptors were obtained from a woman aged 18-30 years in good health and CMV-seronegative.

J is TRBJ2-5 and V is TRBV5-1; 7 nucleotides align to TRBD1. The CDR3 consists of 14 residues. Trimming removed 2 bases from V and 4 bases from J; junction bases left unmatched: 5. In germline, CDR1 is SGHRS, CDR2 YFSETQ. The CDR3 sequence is CASSLQYRGETQYF. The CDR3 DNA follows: TGCGCCAGCAGCTTACAATACAGGGGAGAGACCCAGTACTTC.

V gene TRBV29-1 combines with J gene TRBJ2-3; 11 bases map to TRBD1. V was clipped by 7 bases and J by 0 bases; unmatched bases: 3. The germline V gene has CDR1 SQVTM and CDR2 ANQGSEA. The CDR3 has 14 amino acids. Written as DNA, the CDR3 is TGCAGCGGGGGACAGGGGGAGAGCACAGATACGCAGTATTTT. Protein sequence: CSGGQGESTDTQYF.

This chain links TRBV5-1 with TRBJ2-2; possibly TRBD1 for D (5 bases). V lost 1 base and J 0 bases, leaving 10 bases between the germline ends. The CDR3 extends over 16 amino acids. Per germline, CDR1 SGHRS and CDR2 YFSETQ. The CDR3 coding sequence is TGCGCCAGCAGCTTGCCAGGGCTCGCGAACACCGGGGAGCTGTTTTTT. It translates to CASSLPGLANTGELFF. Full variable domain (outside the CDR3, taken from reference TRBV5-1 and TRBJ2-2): KAGVTQTPRYLIKTRGQQVTLSCSPISGHRSVSWYQQTPGQGLQFLFEYFSETQRNKGNFPGRFSGRQFSNSRSEMNVSTLELGDSALYLCASSLPGLANTGELFFGEGSRLTVL.

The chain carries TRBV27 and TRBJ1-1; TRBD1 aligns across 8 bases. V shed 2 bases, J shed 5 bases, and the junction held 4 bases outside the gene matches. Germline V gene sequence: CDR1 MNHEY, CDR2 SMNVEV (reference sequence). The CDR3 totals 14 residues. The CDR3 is CASSLQGAQTEAFF. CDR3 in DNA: TGTGCCAGCAGTTTACAGGGGGCGCAAACTGAAGCTTTCTTT.

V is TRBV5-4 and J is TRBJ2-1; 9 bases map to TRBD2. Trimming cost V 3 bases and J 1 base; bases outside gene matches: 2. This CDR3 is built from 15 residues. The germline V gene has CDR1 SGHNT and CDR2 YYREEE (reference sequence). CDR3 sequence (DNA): TGTGCCAGCAGCTCGCTAGCGGGGTCCTACAATGAGCAGTTCTTC. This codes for CASSSLAGSYNEQFF.

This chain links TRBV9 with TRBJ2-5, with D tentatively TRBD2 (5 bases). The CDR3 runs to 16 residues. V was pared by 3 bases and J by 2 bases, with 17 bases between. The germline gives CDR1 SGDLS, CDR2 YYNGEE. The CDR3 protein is CASSANPGKRQETQYF. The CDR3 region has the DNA TGTGCCAGCAGCGCGAATCCGGGGAAGCGTCAAGAGACCCAGTACTTC.

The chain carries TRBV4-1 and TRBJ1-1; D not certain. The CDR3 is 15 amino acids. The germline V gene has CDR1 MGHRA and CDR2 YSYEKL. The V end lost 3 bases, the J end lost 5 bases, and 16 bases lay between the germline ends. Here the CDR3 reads CASSQSEGGRTEAFF. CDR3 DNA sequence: TGCGCCAGCAGCCAGAGCGAGGGAGGGCGGACTGAAGCTTTCTTT.

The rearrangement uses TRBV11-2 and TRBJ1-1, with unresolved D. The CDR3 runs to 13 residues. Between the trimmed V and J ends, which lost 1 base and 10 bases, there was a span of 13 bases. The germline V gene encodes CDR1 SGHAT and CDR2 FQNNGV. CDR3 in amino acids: CASSLVQESGAFF. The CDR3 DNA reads TGTGCCAGCAGCTTAGTTCAGGAATCTGGAGCTTTCTTT.

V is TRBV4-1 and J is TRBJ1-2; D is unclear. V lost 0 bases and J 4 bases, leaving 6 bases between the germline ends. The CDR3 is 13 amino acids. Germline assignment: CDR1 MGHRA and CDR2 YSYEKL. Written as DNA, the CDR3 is TGCGCCAGCAGCCAAGAAACGAGCTATGGCTACACCTTC. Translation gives CASSQETSYGYTF.

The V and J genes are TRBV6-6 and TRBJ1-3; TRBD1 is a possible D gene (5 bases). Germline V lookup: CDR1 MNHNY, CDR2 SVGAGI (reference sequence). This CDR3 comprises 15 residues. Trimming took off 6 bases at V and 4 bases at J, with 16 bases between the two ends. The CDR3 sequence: CASSRQGHEGNTIYF. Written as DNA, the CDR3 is TGTGCCAGCAGCCGACAAGGACACGAAGGAAACACCATATATTTT.

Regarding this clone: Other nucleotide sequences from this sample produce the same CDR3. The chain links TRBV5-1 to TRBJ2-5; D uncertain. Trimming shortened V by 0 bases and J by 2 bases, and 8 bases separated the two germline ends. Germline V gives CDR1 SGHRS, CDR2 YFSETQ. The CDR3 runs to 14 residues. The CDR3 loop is CASSLVGSQETQYF. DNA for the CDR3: TGCGCCAGCAGCTTGGTGGGCTCTCAAGAGACCCAGTACTTC.

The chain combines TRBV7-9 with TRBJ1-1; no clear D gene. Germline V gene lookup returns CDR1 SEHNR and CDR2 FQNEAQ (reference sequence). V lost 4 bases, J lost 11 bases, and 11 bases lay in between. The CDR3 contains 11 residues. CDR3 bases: TGTGCCAGCAGCTCTGCCCCCGGGGCTTTCTTT. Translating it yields CASSSAPGAFF.

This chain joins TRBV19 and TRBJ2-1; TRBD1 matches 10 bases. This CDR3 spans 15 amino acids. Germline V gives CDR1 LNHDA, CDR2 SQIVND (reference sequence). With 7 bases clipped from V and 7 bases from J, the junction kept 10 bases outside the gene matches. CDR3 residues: CASTLDRGAVNEQFF. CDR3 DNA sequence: TGTGCCAGTACCCTGGACAGGGGGGCGGTTAATGAGCAGTTCTTC.

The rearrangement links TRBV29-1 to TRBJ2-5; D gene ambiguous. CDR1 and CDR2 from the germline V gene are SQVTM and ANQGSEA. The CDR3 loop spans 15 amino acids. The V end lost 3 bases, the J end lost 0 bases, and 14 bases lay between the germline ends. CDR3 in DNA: TGCAGCGTTGAGGGCCTGCCCCTGTACCAAGAGACCCAGTACTTC. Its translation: CSVEGLPLYQETQYF.

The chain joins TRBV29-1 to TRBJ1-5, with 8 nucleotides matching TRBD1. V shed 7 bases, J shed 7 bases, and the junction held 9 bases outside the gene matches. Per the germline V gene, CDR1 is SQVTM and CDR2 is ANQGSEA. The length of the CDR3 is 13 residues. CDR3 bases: TGCAGCGCCGGACAGGGTCGGAGCCAGCCCCAGCATTTT. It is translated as CSAGQGRSQPQHF.

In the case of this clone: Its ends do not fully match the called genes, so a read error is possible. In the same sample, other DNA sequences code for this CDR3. The CDR3 DNA reads as TGCGCCAGCAGCTCATACATGAACACTGAAGCTTTCTTT. Protein sequence: CASSSYMNTEAFF. V gene TRBV14 combines with J gene TRBJ1-1, with D uncertain. The CDR3 runs to 13 residues. The germline V gene has CDR1 SGHDN and CDR2 FVKESK.

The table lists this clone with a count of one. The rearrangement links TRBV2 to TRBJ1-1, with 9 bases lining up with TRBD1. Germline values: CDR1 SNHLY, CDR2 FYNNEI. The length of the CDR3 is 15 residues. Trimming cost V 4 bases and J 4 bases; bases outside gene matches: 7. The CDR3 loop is CASSGPGQGSTEAFF. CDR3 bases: TGTGCCAGCAGTGGACCGGGACAGGGCTCCACTGAAGCTTTCTTT.

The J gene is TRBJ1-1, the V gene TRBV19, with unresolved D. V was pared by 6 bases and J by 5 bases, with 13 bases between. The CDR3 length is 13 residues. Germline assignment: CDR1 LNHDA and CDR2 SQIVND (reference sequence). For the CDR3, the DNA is TGTGCCAGTAGAATAATCAGCGGGACTGAAGCTTTCTTT. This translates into CASRIISGTEAFF.

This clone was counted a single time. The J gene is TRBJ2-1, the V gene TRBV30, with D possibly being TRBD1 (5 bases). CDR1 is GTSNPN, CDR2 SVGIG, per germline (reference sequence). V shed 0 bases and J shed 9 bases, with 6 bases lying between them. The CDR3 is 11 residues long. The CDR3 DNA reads TGTGCCTGGAGTGTTGGGGCTGAGCAGTTCTTC. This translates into CAWSVGAEQFF. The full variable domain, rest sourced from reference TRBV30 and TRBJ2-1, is SQTIHQWPATLVQPVGSPLSLECTVEGTSNPNLYWYRQAAGRGLQLLFYSVGIGQISSEVPQNLSASRPQDRQFILSSKKLLLSDSGFYLCAWSVGAEQFFGPGTRLTVL.

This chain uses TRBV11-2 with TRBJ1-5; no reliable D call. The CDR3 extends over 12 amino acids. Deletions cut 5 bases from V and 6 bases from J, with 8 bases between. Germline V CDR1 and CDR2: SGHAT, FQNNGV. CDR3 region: CASSRLGQPQHF. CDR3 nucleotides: TGTGCCAGCAGCCGCCTCGGTCAGCCCCAGCATTTT. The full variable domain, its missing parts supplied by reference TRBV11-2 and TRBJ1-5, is EAGVAQSPRYKIIEKRQSVAFWCNPISGHATLYWYQQILGQGPKLLIQFQNNGVVDDSQLPKDRFSAERLKGVDSTLKIQPAKLEDSAVYLCASSRLGQPQHFGDGTRLSIL.

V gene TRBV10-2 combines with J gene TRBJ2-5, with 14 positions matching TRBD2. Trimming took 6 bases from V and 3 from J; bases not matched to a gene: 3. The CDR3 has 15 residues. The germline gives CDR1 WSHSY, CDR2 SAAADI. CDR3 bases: TGCGCCAGCAGGGGACTAGCGGGGGTGGAAGAGACCCAGTACTTC. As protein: CASRGLAGVEETQYF.

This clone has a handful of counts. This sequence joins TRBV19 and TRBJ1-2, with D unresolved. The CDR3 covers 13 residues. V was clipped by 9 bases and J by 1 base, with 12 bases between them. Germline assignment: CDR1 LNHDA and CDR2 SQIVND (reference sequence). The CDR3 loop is CASSPRVNYGYTF. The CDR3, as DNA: TGTGCCAGCTCCCCGAGGGTTAACTATGGCTACACCTTC.

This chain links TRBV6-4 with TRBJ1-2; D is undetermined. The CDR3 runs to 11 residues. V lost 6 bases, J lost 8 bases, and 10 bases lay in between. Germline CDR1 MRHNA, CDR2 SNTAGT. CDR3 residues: CASRAGIGYTF. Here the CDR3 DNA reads TGTGCCAGCAGGGCCGGGATCGGCTACACCTTC.

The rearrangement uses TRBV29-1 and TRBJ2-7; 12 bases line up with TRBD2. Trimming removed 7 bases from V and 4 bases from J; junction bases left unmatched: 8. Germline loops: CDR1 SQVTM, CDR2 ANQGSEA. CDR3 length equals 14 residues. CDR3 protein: CSARWGTSGYEQYF. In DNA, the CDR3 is TGCAGCGCACGATGGGGGACTAGCGGGTACGAGCAGTACTTC.

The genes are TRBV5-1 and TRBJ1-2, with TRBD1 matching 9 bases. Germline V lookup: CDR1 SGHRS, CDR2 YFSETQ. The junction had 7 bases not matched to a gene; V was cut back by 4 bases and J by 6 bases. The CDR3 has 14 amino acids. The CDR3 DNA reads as TGCGCCAGCAGCATGTTGACAGGGGGTGATGGCTACACCTTC. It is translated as CASSMLTGGDGYTF.

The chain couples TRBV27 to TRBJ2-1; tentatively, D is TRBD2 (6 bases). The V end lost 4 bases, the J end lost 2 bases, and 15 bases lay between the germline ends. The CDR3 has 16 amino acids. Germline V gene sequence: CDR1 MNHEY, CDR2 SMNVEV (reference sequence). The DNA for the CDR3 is TGTGCCAGCAGTTCCGCCGGGACTCCTACCTACAATGAGCAGTTCTTC. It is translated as CASSSAGTPTYNEQFF.

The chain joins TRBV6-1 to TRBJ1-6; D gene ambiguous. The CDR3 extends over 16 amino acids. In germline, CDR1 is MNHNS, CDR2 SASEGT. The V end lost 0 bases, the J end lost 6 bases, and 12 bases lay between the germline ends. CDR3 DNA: TGTGCCAGCAGTGAAGCAGCGGGGAGTCGTAATTCACCCCTCCACTTT. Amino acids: CASSEAAGSRNSPLHF.

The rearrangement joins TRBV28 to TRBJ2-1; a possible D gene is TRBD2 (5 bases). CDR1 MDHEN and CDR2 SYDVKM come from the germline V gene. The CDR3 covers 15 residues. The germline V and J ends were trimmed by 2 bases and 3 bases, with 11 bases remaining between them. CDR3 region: CASSLGGSGYNEQFF. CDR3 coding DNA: TGTGCCAGCAGTTTAGGTGGGAGCGGCTACAATGAGCAGTTCTTC.

The DNA of the CDR3 is TGTGCCAGCTCAGGACAGGACTCCTATAGCAATCAGCCCCAGCATTTT. Protein: CASSGQDSYSNQPQHF. V and J are TRBV18 and TRBJ1-5; TRBD1 matches at 7 bases. CDR1 is KGHSH and CDR2 is LQKENI in the germline V gene. The junction had 7 bases not matched to a gene; V was cut back by 5 bases and J by 0 bases. The CDR3 has 16 residues. Supplemented by reference TRBV18 and TRBJ1-5, the full variable domain reads NAGVMQNPRHLVRRRGQEARLRCSPMKGHSHVYWYRQLPEEGLKFMVYLQKENIIDESGMPKERFSAEFPKEGPSILRIQQVVRGDSAAYFCASSGQDSYSNQPQHFGDGTRLSIL.

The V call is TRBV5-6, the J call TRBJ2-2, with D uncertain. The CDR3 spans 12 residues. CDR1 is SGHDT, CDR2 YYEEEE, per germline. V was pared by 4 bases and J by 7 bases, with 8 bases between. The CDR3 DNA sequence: TGTGCCAGCAGCCTTCCTATCGGGGAGCTGTTTTTT. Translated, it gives CASSLPIGELFF.